These 15 T cell receptor beta chains were sequenced from one sample in a study of molecular identifiers for immune sequencing clone quantification. TCRdb ran MiXCR on the PCR reads and lists one entry per CDR3 protein. The sample has under 600,000 distinct CDR3 sequences, roughly 25% seen once. The specimen sequenced was naive CD8+ T cells from blood, with Jurkat cell RNA spiked in. Subset here: FACS-sorted CD8+CD4-CCR7+CD45RA+ naive T cells. The receptors stem from a human donor in good health. Some libraries in this study had Jurkat cell RNA spiked in.

In this sample, this clonotype turned up many times. CDR3 nucleotide sequence: TGTGCCAGCAGCTTAGCGGTGGGGGATACGCAGTATTTT. It encodes CASSLAVGDTQYF. The rearrangement links TRBV7-2 to TRBJ2-3; D not resolved. This CDR3 has 13 residues. The germline gives CDR1 SGHTA, CDR2 FQGNSA. V gave up 0 bases and J gave up 6 bases, with 7 bases separating them.

V is TRBV7-8 and J is TRBJ1-2; D is uncertain. V was shortened by 8 bases and J by 8 bases, with 15 bases between the two germline ends. CDR1 and CDR2 (germline): SGHVS, FQNEAQ. CDR3 length equals 12 residues. The chain's CDR3 is CASYTGSRGYTF. As DNA, the CDR3 is TGTGCCAGCTATACCGGCAGTAGAGGCTACACCTTC.

The J gene is TRBJ1-2, the V gene TRBV3-1; unclear D gene. Germline V lookup: CDR1 LGHDT, CDR2 YNNKEL (reference sequence). V was pared by 1 base and J by 4 bases, with 16 bases between. The CDR3 extends over 16 amino acids. Written as DNA, the CDR3 is TGTGCCAGCAGCCAAGTTATGACCGCTTCAGGCTATGGCTACACCTTC. Its translation is CASSQVMTASGYGYTF. Using reference TRBV3-1 and TRBJ1-2 for the parts outside the CDR3, the full variable domain is DTAVSQTPKYLVTQMGNDKSIKCEQNLGHDTMYWYKQDSKKFLKIMFSYNNKELIINETVPNRFSPKSPDKAHLNLHINSLELGDSAVYFCASSQVMTASGYGYTFGSGTRLTVV.

In regard to this clonotype: This may be a read error, as it is one base from a much larger clone. The V call is TRBV4-3, the J call TRBJ2-2; D possibly matches TRBD1 or TRBD2 (5 bases each). Trimming took 0 bases from V and 5 from J, leaving 19 bases between them. CDR1 LGHNA and CDR2 YSLEER come from the germline V gene. CDR3 length: 18 amino acids. CDR3 region: CASSQDLGARVLTGELFF. CDR3 nucleotides: TGCGCCAGCAGCCAAGATTTGGGAGCCAGGGTTCTGACCGGGGAGCTGTTTTTT.

This clonotype was found many times. The chain couples TRBV4-1 to TRBJ2-7; 9 nucleotides agree with TRBD1. CDR1 is MGHRA and CDR2 is YSYEKL in the germline V gene. The CDR3 consists of 15 residues. The J segment lost 3 bases and the V segment lost 4 bases, leaving 7 bases of the junction unmatched. The CDR3 protein is CASSLQWTGDYEQYF. CDR3 coding DNA: TGCGCCAGCAGCCTACAATGGACAGGGGACTACGAGCAGTACTTC.

On this clonotype: A much larger clone sits a single nucleotide away, making a read error possible. The chain employs TRBV19 and TRBJ2-7, with 7 bases that match TRBD1. V lost 4 bases, J lost 4 bases, and 10 bases stayed unmatched. Germline CDR1 is LNHDA and CDR2 is SQIVND (reference sequence). This CDR3 comprises 15 residues. In DNA, the CDR3 is TGTGCCAGTAGTAAAAGACAGGGTTTAAGTTACGAGCAGTACTTC. It yields the protein CASSKRQGLSYEQYF. Full variable domain (missing parts from reference TRBV19 and TRBJ2-7): DGGITQSPKYLFRKEGQNVTLSCEQNLNHDAMYWYRQDPGQGLRLIYYSQIVNDFQKGDIAEGYSVSREKKESFPLTVTSAQKNPTAFYLCASSKRQGLSYEQYFGPGTRLTVT.

To note about this clonotype: An end of the junction differs from the germline gene, which may be a read error. This chain links TRBV13 with TRBJ2-5; no clear D. The CDR3 extends over 13 amino acids. Germline values: CDR1 PRHDT, CDR2 FYEKMQ (reference sequence). The CDR3: CASSLAGKETHYF. The CDR3 DNA is TGTGCCAGCAGCTTAGCCGGAAAAGAGACCCACTACTTC.

This clonotype was seen at least ten times. The CDR3 here is CASSQLRGRNEQFF. CDR3 DNA sequence: TGCGCCAGCAGCCAGCTACGGGGCCGAAATGAGCAGTTCTTC. The chain employs TRBV4-1 and TRBJ2-1; D may be TRBD1 or TRBD2 (5 bases each). Trimming left V 3 bases short and J 7 bases short, with 13 bases between. The CDR3 covers 14 residues. CDR1 MGHRA and CDR2 YSYEKL come from the germline V gene.

This clonotype was observed a handful of times. The V gene is TRBV7-2, the J gene TRBJ2-3; 9 nucleotides align to TRBD2. The V and J ends lost 5 bases and 0 bases, in that order; junction bases with no gene match: 15. The CDR3 is 19 amino acids. Germline CDR1 SGHTA, CDR2 FQGNSA. CDR3 loop: CASSPRGSGGPASTDTQYF. The CDR3, as DNA: TGTGCCAGCAGCCCTCGGGGTAGCGGGGGACCGGCTAGCACAGATACGCAGTATTTT.

This chain joins TRBV4-1 and TRBJ1-5; D perhaps matches TRBD1 (5 bases). Germline lookup yields CDR1 MGHRA and CDR2 YSYEKL. The CDR3 sequence is 12 residues long. Trimming left V 5 bases short and J 9 bases short, with 11 bases between. The CDR3: CASSSNGGPQHF. The CDR3 DNA sequence: TGCGCCAGCAGCTCAAACGGGGGGCCCCAGCATTTT.

The chain couples TRBV4-1 to TRBJ2-7; D may correspond to TRBD1 or TRBD2 (5 bases each). V was shortened by 1 base and J by 5 bases, with 15 bases between the two germline ends. The germline CDR1 and CDR2 sequences are MGHRA and YSYEKL. The CDR3 has 15 residues. The CDR3 DNA is TGCGCCAGCAGCCAAGTAGGTCTCAGGGACGACGAGCAGTACTTC. It translates to CASSQVGLRDDEQYF.

The table lists this clonotype with many counts. The V and J genes are TRBV9 and TRBJ2-3, with D perhaps being TRBD1 or TRBD2 (5 bases each). The CDR3 loop spans 14 amino acids. Trimming stripped 0 bases from V and 0 bases from J, with 5 bases between. Germline CDR1 SGDLS, CDR2 YYNGEE. Written as DNA, the CDR3 is TGTGCCAGCAGCGTAGGGGACAGCACAGATACGCAGTATTTT. As protein: CASSVGDSTDTQYF.

This clonotype was found a few times. The V gene is TRBV5-1, the J gene TRBJ1-1, with unresolved D. V was trimmed by 4 bases and J by 1 base, leaving 11 bases between them. CDR1 and CDR2 from the germline V gene are SGHRS and YFSETQ. This CDR3 is 14 amino acids long. The CDR3 DNA reads as TGCGCCAGCAGCGACCCCGGGAAGAACACTGAAGCTTTCTTT. Translating it yields CASSDPGKNTEAFF.

This clonotype was counted ten times or more. This chain connects TRBV7-9 to TRBJ2-1; no clear D. The CDR3 totals 11 residues. V gave up 3 bases and J gave up 10 bases, with 7 bases separating them. Germline-derived CDR1 and CDR2 are SEHNR and FQNEAQ (reference sequence). DNA for the CDR3: TGTGCCAGCAGCTTTGGTAGCGAGCAGTTCTTC. Its translation is CASSFGSEQFF. Combining the CDR3 with reference TRBV7-9 and TRBJ2-1 gives the whole variable domain DTGVSQNPRHKITKRGQNVTFRCDPISEHNRLYWYRQTLGQGPEFLTYFQNEAQLEKSRLLSDRFSAERPKGSFSTLEIQRTEQGDSAMYLCASSFGSEQFFGPGTRLTVL.

This clonotype was recorded many times. The chain carries TRBV4-3 and TRBJ2-3, with 7 bases identical to TRBD2. The trim removed 7 bases at V and 4 bases at J, leaving 11 bases unmatched. Germline CDR1 is LGHNA and CDR2 is YSLEER. The CDR3 is 15 residues long. CDR3 coding DNA: TGCGCCAGCACCCCGTTGCTGGGGGGGGCAGATACGCAGTATTTT. This encodes CASTPLLGGADTQYF.